This passage covers 17 T cell receptor beta chains from one sample sequenced in a study of memory CD4+ T cells and cytomegalovirus serostatus. Generated by immunoSEQ multiplex PCR, the TCRdb table keeps only in-frame clones and is missing some. Of 35,000 to 45,000 clones listed, less than 80% are singletons. Single viable CD3+CD4+CD8-CD45RO+ cells were sorted as the memory CD4+ T cells. The sample consisted of memory CD4+ T cells from blood. The receptors come from an adult in good health and CMV-seropositive.

The gene calls are TRBV19 and TRBJ1-5; possibly TRBD1 for D (5 bases). Germline V lookup: CDR1 LNHDA, CDR2 SQIVND (reference sequence). The CDR3 length is 15 residues. The V gene lost 3 bases and the J gene lost 8 bases, with 17 bases spanning the gap. The CDR3 spells CASSMIGQGGKPQHF. The CDR3 DNA is TGTGCCAGTAGTATGATTGGGCAGGGAGGAAAGCCCCAGCATTTT.

The J gene is TRBJ2-7, the V gene TRBV18; D uncertain. Between the trimmed V and J ends, which lost 3 bases and 5 bases, there was a span of 8 bases. The CDR3 contains 12 residues. Germline V gives CDR1 KGHSH, CDR2 LQKENI. The DNA for the CDR3 is TGTGCCAGCTCACCGTTTATGAACGAGCAGTACTTC. It translates to CASSPFMNEQYF.

The rearrangement joins TRBV2 to TRBJ2-1; D remains unclear. The CDR3 extends over 14 amino acids. The ends were cut back, 6 bases at V and 6 bases at J, with 15 bases in the middle. In germline, CDR1 is SNHLY, CDR2 FYNNEI. The DNA for the CDR3 is TGTGCCAGCAGGGTCCTAGGAATCGGCAATGAGCAGTTCTTC. This codes for CASRVLGIGNEQFF.

V gene TRBV28 combines with J gene TRBJ2-1; D gene ambiguous. The CDR3 covers 10 residues. Germline values: CDR1 MDHEN, CDR2 SYDVKM. Trimming left V 6 bases short and J 15 bases short, with 12 bases between. The CDR3: CASRGFGTFF. The CDR3 DNA is TGTGCCAGCAGAGGGTTCGGTACGTTCTTC.

The chain has TRBV29-1 and TRBJ2-5; tentative D call: TRBD2 (7 bases). The CDR3 loop spans 14 amino acids. V lost 4 bases and J 8 bases, leaving 20 bases between the germline ends. Per germline, CDR1 SQVTM and CDR2 ANQGSEA. The CDR3 DNA is TGCAGCGTTGGTCCGGGGGGCGGGATTTCAACCCAGTACTTC. Its translation is CSVGPGGGISTQYF.

J is TRBJ2-2 and V is TRBV9; D is undetermined. The germline CDR1 and CDR2 sequences are SGDLS and YYNGEE. This CDR3 has 14 residues. The V and J ends lost 4 bases and 7 bases respectively, with 14 bases between them. Here the CDR3 reads CASSRIQMSGELFF. The CDR3 nucleotides are TGTGCCAGCAGCCGGATACAGATGAGCGGGGAGCTGTTTTTT.

The chain employs TRBV5-5 and TRBJ1-1, with 8 bases lining up with TRBD1. This CDR3 contains 14 residues. Trimming cost V 3 bases and J 2 bases; bases outside gene matches: 3. Germline-derived CDR1 and CDR2 are SGHKS and YYEKEE (reference sequence). Here the CDR3 reads CASSWDRSNTEAFF. As DNA, the CDR3 is TGTGCCAGCAGCTGGGACAGGAGTAACACTGAAGCTTTCTTT.

The chain uses TRBV10-3 and TRBJ2-7; D call uncertain. Germline-derived CDR1 and CDR2 are ENHRY and SYGVKD. The V end lost 2 bases, the J end lost 3 bases, and 14 bases lay between the germline ends. The CDR3 runs 15 residues. The CDR3 reads CAISERVGIGYEQYF. The CDR3 bases are TGTGCCATCAGTGAGAGGGTGGGAATAGGCTACGAGCAGTACTTC.

The rearrangement links TRBV9 to TRBJ2-7; D remains unclear. The CDR3 length is 15 residues. In germline, CDR1 is SGDLS, CDR2 YYNGEE. Trimming took 7 bases from V and 0 from J, leaving 17 bases between them. CDR3 sequence: CASSPRTDGSYEQYF. CDR3 sequence (DNA): TGTGCCAGCTCCCCCCGGACCGACGGCTCCTACGAGCAGTACTTC.

The chain carries TRBV5-1 and TRBJ1-1; possible D gene TRBD1, 6 bases. This CDR3 spans 15 amino acids. Germline V CDR1 and CDR2: SGHRS, YFSETQ. Deletions cut 1 base from V and 2 bases from J, with 12 bases between. CDR3 in DNA: TGCGCCAGCAGCTTGATGGCCAGGGGTAACACTGAAGCTTTCTTT. Translated, it gives CASSLMARGNTEAFF.

This clone showed up just a few times. V is TRBV21-1 and J is TRBJ1-2. TRBV21-1 is listed as a pseudogene. The CDR3 runs 16 residues. The DNA of the CDR3 is TGTGCCAGCAGCAAAATAGGGATGGAGGGGACGGGTGGCTACACCTTC. Protein sequence: CASSKIGMEGTGGYTF.

The rearrangement joins TRBV5-4 to TRBJ2-7, with 7 positions matching TRBD1. The germline V gene encodes CDR1 SGHNT and CDR2 YYREEE (reference sequence). V shed 3 bases and J 3 bases; nucleotides not matched to a gene: 3. CDR3 length equals 13 residues. The CDR3, as DNA: TGTGCCAGCAGCTCAAGGGACAGCTACGAGCAGTACTTC. Translated: CASSSRDSYEQYF.

The genes are TRBV5-1 and TRBJ2-3; D uncertain. The CDR3 has 14 residues. V was cut by 6 bases and J by 2 bases, with 13 bases left in between. CDR1 SGHRS and CDR2 YFSETQ come from the germline V gene. The CDR3 reads CASTETVPTDTQYF. CDR3 bases: TGCGCCAGCACTGAGACGGTCCCCACAGATACGCAGTATTTT.

The chain uses TRBV9 and TRBJ1-5, with a weak D call TRBD1 (5 bases). The CDR3 is made up of 13 amino acids. V lost 4 bases and J 11 bases, leaving 16 bases between the germline ends. In germline, CDR1 is SGDLS, CDR2 YYNGEE. The CDR3 bases are TGTGCCAGCAGCCCGGGGGTATCCGGCACCCAGCATTTT. Residues: CASSPGVSGTQHF.

The V gene is TRBV25-1, the J gene TRBJ2-3; D unclear. V lost 2 bases, J lost 4 bases, and 10 bases lay in between. CDR1 MGHDK and CDR2 SYGVNS come from the germline V gene. The CDR3 runs to 14 residues. CDR3 bases: TGTGCCAGCAGTGAACTCCTCGTTCCAGATACGCAGTATTTT. Its translation is CASSELLVPDTQYF.

The sample holds one count of this clone. The chain couples TRBV25-1 to TRBJ1-2; D remains ambiguous. Germline V lookup: CDR1 MGHDK, CDR2 SYGVNS. This CDR3 contains 14 residues. Trimming took 2 bases from V and 4 from J, leaving 11 bases between them. The CDR3 DNA reads TGTGCCAGCAGTGAACCAGGTGTGGGCTATGGCTACACCTTC. Translated: CASSEPGVGYGYTF.

The rearrangement joins TRBV18 to TRBJ1-4; perhaps TRBD1 as D (6 bases). Between the trimmed V and J ends, which lost 3 bases and 5 bases, there was a span of 13 bases. The CDR3 covers 15 residues. Germline V gives CDR1 KGHSH, CDR2 LQKENI. CDR3 nucleotides: TGTGCCAGCTCACCGAGCGGGACACAAAATGAAAAACTGTTTTTT. This codes for CASSPSGTQNEKLFF.